The 14 T cell receptor beta chains presented below share a single source sample, sequenced in a study of blood T cell repertoires in COVID-19. Produced via immunoSEQ multiplex PCR; TCRdb's table is partial and in-frame only. The table shows 150,000 to 200,000 clones, with 65% to 80% occurring only once. Sequenced sample: PBMCs or T cells enriched from blood (not recorded which). Receptor source: a woman aged 45-65 years with acute COVID-19.

V gene TRBV7-9 combines with J gene TRBJ1-3; tentatively, D is TRBD1 (6 bases). Germline CDR1 and CDR2: SEHNR and FQNEAQ (reference sequence). Trimming cost V 5 bases and J 5 bases, with 13 bases left between them. This CDR3 comprises 14 residues. The CDR3 reads CASSPPRDRNTIYF. The CDR3 DNA is TGTGCCAGCAGCCCCCCCCGGGACAGAAACACCATATATTTT.

The chain recombines TRBV4-2 with TRBJ1-2; no clear D. Trimming left V 8 bases short and J 4 bases short, with 17 bases between. There are 14 residues in the CDR3. Germline V CDR1 and CDR2: LGHNA, YNFKEQ. The DNA of the CDR3 is TGTGCCAGCGGCGAGGGTGGAGTGAGCTATGGCTACACCTTC. Protein sequence: CASGEGGVSYGYTF.

The chain links TRBV5-4 to TRBJ1-1, with D maybe TRBD1 (6 bases). Trimming took 3 bases from V and 0 from J, leaving 9 bases between them. CDR3 length equals 14 residues. CDR1 and CDR2 from the germline V gene are SGHNT and YYREEE (reference sequence). CDR3 nucleotide sequence: TGTGCCAGCAGCTCCCAGGGGCTGAACACTGAAGCTTTCTTT. Protein sequence: CASSSQGLNTEAFF.

CDR3 amino acids: CASSGTGVTNSPLHF. The DNA for the CDR3 is TGTGCCTCCTCCGGGACAGGGGTGACTAATTCACCCCTCCACTTT. V gene TRBV9 combines with J gene TRBJ1-6, with 10 bases lining up with TRBD1. Per the germline V gene, CDR1 is SGDLS and CDR2 is YYNGEE. With 10 bases clipped from V and 6 bases from J, the junction kept 10 bases outside the gene matches. The CDR3 runs to 15 residues.

Only a few counts were recorded for this clone. The gene calls are TRBV3-1 (or the pseudogene TRBV3-2) and TRBJ1-1; no definite D call. The CDR3 contains 13 residues. V was trimmed by 1 base and J by 4 bases, leaving 7 bases between them. Germline values: CDR1 LGHDT, CDR2 YNNKEL (reference sequence). For the CDR3, the DNA is TGTGCCAGCAGCCAAGGGTCTAGCACTGAAGCTTTCTTT. It specifies CASSQGSSTEAFF.

The chain employs TRBV10-2 and TRBJ1-2, with no clear D. The CDR3 is 14 amino acids. Per the germline V gene, CDR1 is WSHSY and CDR2 is SAAADI. V lost 6 bases and J 3 bases, leaving 14 bases between the germline ends. The CDR3 sequence is CASRKRTADYGYTF. DNA of the CDR3: TGCGCCAGCAGGAAGCGGACTGCAGACTATGGCTACACCTTC.

This sequence joins TRBV5-5 and TRBJ2-7; a weak D match, TRBD2 (6 bases). Germline CDR1 reads SGHKS; CDR2 reads YYEKEE (reference sequence). This CDR3 contains 13 residues. V dropped 2 bases and J dropped 7 bases, with 13 bases sitting between them. CDR3 loop: CASSFGGWREQYV. The CDR3, as DNA: TGTGCCAGCAGCTTCGGGGGTTGGAGGGAGCAGTACGTC.

V gene TRBV4-1 combines with J gene TRBJ1-1, with D possibly TRBD1 on 5 matching bases. CDR3 length equals 13 residues. From germline, CDR1 is MGHRA and CDR2 YSYEKL. The V and J ends lost 1 base and 11 bases respectively, with 14 bases between them. In DNA, the CDR3 is TGCGCCAGCAGCCAAGTCTCGGGGGTGGGCGCTTTCTTT. This translates into CASSQVSGVGAFF.

The chain links TRBV4-1 to TRBJ1-2; 8 bases are shared with TRBD1. V trimming: 5 bases; J trimming: 6 bases; junction bases outside the gene matches: 5. The CDR3 spans 13 residues. The germline V gene encodes CDR1 MGHRA and CDR2 YSYEKL. CDR3 protein: CASSGYRGDGYTF. CDR3 nucleotide sequence: TGCGCCAGCAGCGGTTACAGGGGGGATGGCTACACCTTC.

V usage is TRBV2 and J usage is TRBJ2-7; 11 bases align to TRBD1. The CDR3 has 14 amino acids. V was pared by 7 bases and J by 4 bases, with 6 bases of the junction left unmatched. Looked up from germline, CDR1 is SNHLY and CDR2 is FYNNEI. The CDR3: CASTAGQGAYEQYV. CDR3 bases: TGTGCCAGCACCGCTGGACAGGGGGCTTACGAGCAGTACGTC.

The chain is built from TRBV6-1 and TRBJ2-7; possible D gene TRBD1, 6 bases. V shed 2 bases and J shed 1 base, with 12 bases lying between them. The V gene's germline CDR1 is MNHNS and CDR2 SASEGT. The CDR3 covers 15 residues. For the CDR3, the DNA is TGTGCCAGCAGTGAACTAACAGGGTTGTCCTACGAGCAGTACGTC. This gives the protein CASSELTGLSYEQYV.

This rearrangement joins TRBV7-9 to TRBJ2-3; D is uncertain. This CDR3 is built from 12 residues. Germline V gene sequence: CDR1 SEHNR, CDR2 FQNEAQ (reference sequence). V was clipped by 3 bases and J by 2 bases, with 3 bases between them. The CDR3 bases are TGTGCCAGCAGCTTTATCACAGATACGCAGTATTTT. This sequence encodes CASSFITDTQYF. The variable domain in full, completed from reference TRBV7-9 and TRBJ2-3, reads DTGVSQNPRHKITKRGQNVTFRCDPISEHNRLYWYRQTLGQGPEFLTYFQNEAQLEKSRLLSDRFSAERPKGSFSTLEIQRTEQGDSAMYLCASSFITDTQYFGPGTRLTVL.

This clone was detected only once. The genes are TRBV3-1 (or the pseudogene TRBV3-2) and TRBJ1-4; D is unclear. Per the germline V gene, CDR1 is LGHDT and CDR2 is YNNKEL (reference sequence). This CDR3 contains 14 residues. Trimming shortened V by 3 bases and J by 5 bases, and 10 bases separated the two germline ends. The CDR3 DNA is TGTGCCAGCAGCCATGCACAGATGAATGAAAAACTGTTTTTT. Translation gives CASSHAQMNEKLFF.

V gene TRBV2 combines with J gene TRBJ1-1; 7 nucleotides match TRBD1. V was pared by 4 bases and J by 3 bases, with 5 bases of the junction left unmatched. CDR1 is SNHLY and CDR2 is FYNNEI in the germline V gene. The CDR3 has 14 residues. The CDR3 spells CASSGDRHYTEAFF. Written as DNA, the CDR3 is TGTGCCAGCAGTGGGGACAGACATTACACTGAAGCTTTCTTT.